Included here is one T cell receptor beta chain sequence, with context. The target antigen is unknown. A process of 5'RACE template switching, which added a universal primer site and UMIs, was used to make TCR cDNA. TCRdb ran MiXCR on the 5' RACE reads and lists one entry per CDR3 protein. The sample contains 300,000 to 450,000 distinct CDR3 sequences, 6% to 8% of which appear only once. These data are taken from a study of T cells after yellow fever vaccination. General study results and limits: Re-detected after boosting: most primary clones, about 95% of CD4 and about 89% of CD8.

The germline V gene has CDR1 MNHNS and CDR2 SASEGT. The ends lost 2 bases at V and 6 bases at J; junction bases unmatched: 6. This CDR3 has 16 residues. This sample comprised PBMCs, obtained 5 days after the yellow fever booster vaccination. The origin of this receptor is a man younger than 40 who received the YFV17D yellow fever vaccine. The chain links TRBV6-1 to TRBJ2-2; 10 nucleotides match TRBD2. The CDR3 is CASSEWLAGVAGELFF. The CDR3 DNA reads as TGTGCCAGCAGTGAATGGCTAGCGGGAGTCGCCGGGGAGCTGTTTTTT.